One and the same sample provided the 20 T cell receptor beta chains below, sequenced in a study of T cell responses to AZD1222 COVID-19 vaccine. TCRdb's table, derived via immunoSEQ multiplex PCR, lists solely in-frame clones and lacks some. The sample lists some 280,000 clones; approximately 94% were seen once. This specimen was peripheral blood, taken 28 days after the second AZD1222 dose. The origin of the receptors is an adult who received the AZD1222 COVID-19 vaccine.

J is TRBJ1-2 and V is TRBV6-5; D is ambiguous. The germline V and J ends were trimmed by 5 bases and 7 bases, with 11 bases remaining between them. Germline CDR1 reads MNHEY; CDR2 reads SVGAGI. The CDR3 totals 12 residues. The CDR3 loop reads CASSPGRAGYTF. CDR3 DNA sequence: TGTGCCAGCAGTCCCGGGAGGGCTGGCTACACCTTC.

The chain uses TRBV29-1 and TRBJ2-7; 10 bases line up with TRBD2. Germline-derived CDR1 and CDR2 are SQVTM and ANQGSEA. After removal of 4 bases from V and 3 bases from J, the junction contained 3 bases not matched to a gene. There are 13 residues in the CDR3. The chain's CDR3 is CSVVSSGSYEQYF. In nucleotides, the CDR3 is TGCAGCGTTGTATCTAGCGGGAGCTACGAGCAGTACTTC.

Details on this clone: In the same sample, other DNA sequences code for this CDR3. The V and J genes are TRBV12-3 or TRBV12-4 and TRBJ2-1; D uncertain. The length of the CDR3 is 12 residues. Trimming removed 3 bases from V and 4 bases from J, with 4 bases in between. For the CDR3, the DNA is TGTGCCAGCAGTTTGAGTTACAATGAGCAGTTCTTC. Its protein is CASSLSYNEQFF.

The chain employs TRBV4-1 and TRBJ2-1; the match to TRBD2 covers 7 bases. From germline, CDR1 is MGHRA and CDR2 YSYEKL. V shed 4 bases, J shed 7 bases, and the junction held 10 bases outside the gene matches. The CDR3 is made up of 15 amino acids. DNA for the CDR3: TGCGCCAGCAGCCGCGTCCTAGCGGTAATAAATGAGCAGTTCTTC. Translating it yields CASSRVLAVINEQFF.

The CDR3 sequence is CASSFSRASYNEQFF. CDR3 DNA: TGTGCCAGCAGTTTCTCGCGGGCTTCCTACAATGAGCAGTTCTTC. The chain carries TRBV6-5 and TRBJ2-1; D may be TRBD2 (5 bases). The germline gives CDR1 MNHEY, CDR2 SVGAGI. This CDR3 is 15 amino acids long. The V end was cut by 4 bases, the J end by 1 base, with 11 bases between.

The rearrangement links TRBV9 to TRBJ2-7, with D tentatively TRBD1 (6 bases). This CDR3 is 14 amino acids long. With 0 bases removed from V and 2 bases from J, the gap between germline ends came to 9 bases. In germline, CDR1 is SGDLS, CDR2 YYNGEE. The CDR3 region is CASSVDQGPYEQYF. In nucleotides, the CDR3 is TGTGCCAGCAGCGTAGACCAGGGGCCCTACGAGCAGTACTTC.

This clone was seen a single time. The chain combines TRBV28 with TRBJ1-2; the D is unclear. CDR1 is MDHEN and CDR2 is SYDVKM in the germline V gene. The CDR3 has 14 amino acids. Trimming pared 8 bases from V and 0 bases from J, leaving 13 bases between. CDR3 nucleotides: TGTGCCAGCCAAGTAGGGCCGTCTAACTATGGCTACACCTTC. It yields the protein CASQVGPSNYGYTF.

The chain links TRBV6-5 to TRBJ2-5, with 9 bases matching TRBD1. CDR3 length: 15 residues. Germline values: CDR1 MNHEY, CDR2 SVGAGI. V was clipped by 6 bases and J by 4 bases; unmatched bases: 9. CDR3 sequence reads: CASRRASGQGETQYF. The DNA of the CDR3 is TGTGCCAGCAGGAGAGCCTCGGGACAGGGAGAGACCCAGTACTTC.

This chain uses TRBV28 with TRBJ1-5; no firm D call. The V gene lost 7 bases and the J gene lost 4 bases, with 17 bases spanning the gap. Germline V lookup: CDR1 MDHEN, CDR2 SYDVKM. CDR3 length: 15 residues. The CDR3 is CASIPLGRENQPQHF. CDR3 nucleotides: TGTGCCAGCATTCCCCTGGGGAGGGAAAATCAGCCCCAGCATTTT.

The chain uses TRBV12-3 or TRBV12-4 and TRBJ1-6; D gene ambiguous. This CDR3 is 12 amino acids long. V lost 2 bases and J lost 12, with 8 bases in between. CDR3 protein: CASSLTPLPLHF. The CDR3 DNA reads TGTGCCAGCAGTTTAACCCCCCTACCCCTCCACTTT.

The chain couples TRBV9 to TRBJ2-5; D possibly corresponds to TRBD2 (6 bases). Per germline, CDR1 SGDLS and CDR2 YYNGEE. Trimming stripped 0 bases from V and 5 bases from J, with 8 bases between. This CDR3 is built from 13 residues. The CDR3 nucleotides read TGTGCCAGCAGCGTAGGTGGGGGGGAGACCCAGTACTTC. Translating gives CASSVGGGETQYF.

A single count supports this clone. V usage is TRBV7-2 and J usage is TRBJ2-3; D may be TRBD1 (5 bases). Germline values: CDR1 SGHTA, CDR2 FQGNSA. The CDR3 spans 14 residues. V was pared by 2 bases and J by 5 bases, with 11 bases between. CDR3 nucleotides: TGTGCCAGCAGCTTAAGCGCAGGGCAAGATACGCAGTATTTT. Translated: CASSLSAGQDTQYF.

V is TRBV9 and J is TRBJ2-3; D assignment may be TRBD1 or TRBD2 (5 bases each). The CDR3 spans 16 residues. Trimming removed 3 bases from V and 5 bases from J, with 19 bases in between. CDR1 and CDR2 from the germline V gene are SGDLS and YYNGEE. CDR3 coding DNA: TGTGCCAGCAGCGCCGAGACCGGGACCCTCGGAGATACGCAGTATTTT. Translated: CASSAETGTLGDTQYF. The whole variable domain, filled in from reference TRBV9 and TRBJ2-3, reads DSGVTQTPKHLITATGQRVTLRCSPRSGDLSVYWYQQSLDQGLQFLIQYYNGEERAKGNILERFSAQQFPDLHSELNLSSLELGDSALYFCASSAETGTLGDTQYFGPGTRLTVL.

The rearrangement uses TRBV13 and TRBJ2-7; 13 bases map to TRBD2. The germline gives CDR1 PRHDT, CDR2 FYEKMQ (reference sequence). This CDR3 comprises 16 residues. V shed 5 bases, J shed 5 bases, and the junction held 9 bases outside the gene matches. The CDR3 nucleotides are TGTGCCAGCAGCATTCGGACTAGCGGGAGAGTCAACGAGCAGTACTTC. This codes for CASSIRTSGRVNEQYF.

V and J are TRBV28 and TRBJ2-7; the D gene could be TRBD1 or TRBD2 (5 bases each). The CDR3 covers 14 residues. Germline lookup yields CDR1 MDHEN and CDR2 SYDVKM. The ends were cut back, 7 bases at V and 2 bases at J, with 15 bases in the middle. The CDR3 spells CASKPRDRPYEQYF. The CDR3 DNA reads TGTGCCAGCAAGCCCCGGGACCGACCCTACGAGCAGTACTTC.

CDR3 DNA: TGCAGCGTTGCCGGACTACACACAGATACGCAGTATTTT. It codes for CSVAGLHTDTQYF. The gene calls are TRBV29-1 and TRBJ2-3, with D possibly being TRBD2 (6 bases). The germline V gene encodes CDR1 SQVTM and CDR2 ANQGSEA. V shed 4 bases and J shed 2 bases, with 10 bases lying between them. This CDR3 spans 13 amino acids.

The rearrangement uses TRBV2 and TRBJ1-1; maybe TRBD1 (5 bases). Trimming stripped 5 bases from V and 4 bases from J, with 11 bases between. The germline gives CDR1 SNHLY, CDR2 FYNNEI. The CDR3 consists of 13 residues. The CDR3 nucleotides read TGTGCCAGCAGTCTTGTGAGGGGCACTGAAGCTTTCTTT. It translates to CASSLVRGTEAFF.

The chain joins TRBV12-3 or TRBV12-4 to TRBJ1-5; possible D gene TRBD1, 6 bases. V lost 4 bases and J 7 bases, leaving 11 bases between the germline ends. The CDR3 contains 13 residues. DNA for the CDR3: TGTGCCAGCAGTTGGGACATTCAACAGCCCCAGCATTTT. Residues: CASSWDIQQPQHF.

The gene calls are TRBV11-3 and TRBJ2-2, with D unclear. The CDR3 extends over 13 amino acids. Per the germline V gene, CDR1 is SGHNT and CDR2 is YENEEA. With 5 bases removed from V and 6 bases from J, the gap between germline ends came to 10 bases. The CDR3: CASSLLGPGELFF. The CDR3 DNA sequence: TGTGCCAGCAGCCTACTGGGTCCCGGGGAGCTGTTTTTT.

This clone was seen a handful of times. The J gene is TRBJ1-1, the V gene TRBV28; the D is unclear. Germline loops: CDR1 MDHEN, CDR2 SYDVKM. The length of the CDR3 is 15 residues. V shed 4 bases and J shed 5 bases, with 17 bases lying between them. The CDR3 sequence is CASSSAGGQSTEAFF. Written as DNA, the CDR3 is TGTGCCAGCAGTTCCGCCGGAGGGCAGTCTACTGAAGCTTTCTTT.